This passage covers 18 T cell receptor beta chains from one sample sequenced in a study of shared clonotypes between healthy human individuals. Positively selected for CCR7, the CD45RO-negative cells used as naive CD8 cells excluded terminally differentiated effector memory CD45RA+ cells. Sequencing used immunoSEQ multiplex PCR; TCRdb keeps in-frame clones, though not all of them. Of approximately 2,000,000 clones in the sample, just under 95% are singletons; the top ten hold around 1.7%. Sequencing used naive CD8+ T cells from PBMCs. The receptors were gathered from a man between 18 and 29 years old in good health. Some clones in this sample may be carry-over from other donors' samples.

The chain has TRBV30 and TRBJ1-1; tentative D call: TRBD1 (5 bases). CDR1 GTSNPN and CDR2 SVGIG come from the germline V gene (reference sequence). The CDR3 runs to 13 residues. Trimming took off 0 bases at V and 4 bases at J, with 9 bases between the two ends. For the CDR3, the DNA is TGTGCCTGGAGTGTATCCAGGGCCACTGAAGCTTTCTTT. Protein product: CAWSVSRATEAFF.

V is TRBV6-1 and J is TRBJ2-1, with 11 bases fitting TRBD1. Germline V gene sequence: CDR1 MNHNS, CDR2 SASEGT. CDR3 size: 16 residues. V dropped 0 bases and J dropped 7; count of bases not matched to a gene: 5. The CDR3 DNA sequence: TGTGCCAGCAGTGAAGCTTGGGGACAGGGGGTGAATGAGCAGTTCTTC. Translation gives CASSEAWGQGVNEQFF.

The J gene is TRBJ2-1, the V gene TRBV10-1; D perhaps matches TRBD1 (6 bases). The CDR3 contains 17 residues. V lost 0 bases and J lost 1, with 13 bases in between. In germline, CDR1 is WNHNN, CDR2 SYGVQD (reference sequence). CDR3 nucleotides: TGCGCCAGCAGTGAGTCGTACAGGGTAAAATCCTACAATGAGCAGTTCTTC. Its translation is CASSESYRVKSYNEQFF.

The chain uses TRBV30 and TRBJ2-7; 8 bases match TRBD2. The CDR3 contains 14 residues. V shed 0 bases, J shed 6 bases, and the junction held 7 bases outside the gene matches. Germline V gives CDR1 GTSNPN, CDR2 SVGIG (reference sequence). The CDR3 here is CAWSVLRAGGEQYF. In DNA form, the CDR3 reads TGTGCCTGGAGTGTACTAAGGGCGGGGGGCGAGCAGTACTTC.

The chain uses TRBV7-9 and TRBJ1-3; the D is unclear. Per the germline V gene, CDR1 is SEHNR and CDR2 is FQNEAQ (reference sequence). V lost 8 bases to trimming and J lost 0 bases, with 5 bases between them. The CDR3 extends over 12 amino acids. CDR3 amino acids: CASGNSGNTIYF. CDR3 nucleotides: TGTGCCAGCGGCAACTCTGGAAACACCATATATTTT.

The V gene is TRBV6-5, the J gene TRBJ1-4; D remains ambiguous. V was pared by 2 bases and J by 8 bases, with 9 bases between. The germline gives CDR1 MNHEY, CDR2 SVGAGI. The CDR3 length is 13 residues. In DNA form, the CDR3 reads TGTGCCAGCAGTTACACCCCAGAGGAAAAACTGTTTTTT. Translated, it gives CASSYTPEEKLFF.

V is TRBV19 and J is TRBJ1-2; 10 nucleotides line up with TRBD1. Trimming took 4 bases from V and 5 from J; bases not matched to a gene: 7. The CDR3 loop spans 15 amino acids. Per germline, CDR1 LNHDA and CDR2 SQIVND (reference sequence). The CDR3 DNA reads TGTGCCAGTAGTACCACCGGGACAGGGGTATATGGCTACACCTTC. Translating it yields CASSTTGTGVYGYTF. The variable domain in full, completed from reference TRBV19 and TRBJ1-2, reads DGGITQSPKYLFRKEGQNVTLSCEQNLNHDAMYWYRQDPGQGLRLIYYSQIVNDFQKGDIAEGYSVSREKKESFPLTVTSAQKNPTAFYLCASSTTGTGVYGYTFGSGTRLTVV.

The CDR3 sequence: CASRSWGAAEQFF. DNA for the CDR3: TGTGCCAGCAGATCGTGGGGGGCGGCTGAGCAGTTCTTC. The chain employs TRBV9 and TRBJ2-1; D may correspond to TRBD1 or TRBD2 (6 bases each). Trimming left V 5 bases short and J 9 bases short, with 15 bases between. CDR3 length: 13 amino acids. Germline assignment: CDR1 SGDLS and CDR2 YYNGEE.

The rearrangement links TRBV6-5 to TRBJ2-3; D unclear. CDR1 is MNHEY, CDR2 SVGAGI, per germline. CDR3 length: 14 amino acids. The V gene lost 4 bases and the J gene lost 5 bases, with 13 bases spanning the gap. The chain's CDR3 is CASSSPGRRDTQYF. In DNA form, the CDR3 reads TGTGCCAGCAGTTCACCTGGACGGCGAGATACGCAGTATTTT.

This chain links TRBV5-8 with TRBJ2-7; weak D call: TRBD1 (6 bases). Germline V gene sequence: CDR1 SGHTS, CDR2 YDEGEE. V dropped 3 bases and J dropped 3 bases, with 16 bases sitting between them. The CDR3 has 15 amino acids. In nucleotides, the CDR3 is TGTGCCAGCAGCTCAGATCAGGGGATCTACTACGAGCAGTACTTC. Protein sequence: CASSSDQGIYYEQYF.

The chain recombines TRBV28 with TRBJ2-4, with a possible D match to TRBD2 (6 bases). The length of the CDR3 is 17 residues. Germline-derived CDR1 and CDR2 are MDHEN and SYDVKM. Trimming removed 1 base at V and 2 bases at J, with 15 bases between. This CDR3 is CASSLSWGEGTKNIQYF. The CDR3 DNA is TGTGCCAGCAGTTTATCATGGGGGGAAGGGACCAAAAACATTCAGTACTTC.

V is TRBV10-3 and J is TRBJ2-1; TRBD2 matches at 10 bases. CDR1 is ENHRY and CDR2 is SYGVKD in the germline V gene. The CDR3 spans 15 residues. The V segment lost 0 bases and the J segment 9 bases; nucleotides outside the gene matches: 5. In DNA, the CDR3 is TGTGCCATCAGTGAGTCTACTAGCGGGAAGGTTGAGCAGTTCTTC. Translation: CAISESTSGKVEQFF.

This clone was recorded only once. The chain joins TRBV28 to TRBJ2-7; 9 bases line up with TRBD2. Germline CDR1 and CDR2: MDHEN and SYDVKM. After removal of 5 bases from V and 3 bases from J, the junction contained 5 bases not matched to a gene. The CDR3 is 14 amino acids. CDR3 sequence (DNA): TGTGCCAGCAGTCCCCTAGCGGGATTCTACGAGCAGTACTTC. Its protein is CASSPLAGFYEQYF.

Points on this clone: This specimen includes other DNA sequences encoding the same CDR3. The chain recombines TRBV27 with TRBJ1-2; 8 bases are shared with TRBD1. Unmatched junction bases numbered 2, after V lost 4 bases and J lost 1 base. Germline CDR1 and CDR2: MNHEY and SMNVEV (reference sequence). This CDR3 is 14 amino acids long. CDR3: CASSWTGSNYGYTF. For the CDR3, the DNA is TGTGCCAGCAGTTGGACAGGGAGTAACTATGGCTACACCTTC.

The chain combines TRBV19 with TRBJ2-7; no clear D gene. Germline CDR1 and CDR2: LNHDA and SQIVND (reference sequence). The V gene lost 5 bases and the J gene lost 6 bases, with 14 bases spanning the gap. This CDR3 has 13 residues. CDR3 sequence (DNA): TGTGCCAGTAGTGGAGTTTCGGGTTCCGAGCAGTACTTC. It codes for CASSGVSGSEQYF.

The chain uses TRBV6-5 and TRBJ1-1; D is possibly TRBD1 (6 bases). The CDR3 is 13 residues long. The V and J ends lost 6 bases and 5 bases respectively, with 13 bases between them. Per germline, CDR1 MNHEY and CDR2 SVGAGI. The CDR3 loop reads CASRILQGTEAFF. CDR3 DNA sequence: TGTGCCAGCAGGATACTACAGGGAACTGAAGCTTTCTTT.

This rearrangement joins TRBV7-9 to TRBJ2-3; D is possibly TRBD1 or TRBD2 (5 bases each). CDR3 size: 14 residues. Germline V lookup: CDR1 SEHNR, CDR2 FQNEAQ (reference sequence). Trimming cost V 5 bases and J 2 bases, with 11 bases left between them. The CDR3 nucleotides are TGTGCCAGCAGCAACGAGGGGTTCACAGATACGCAGTATTTT. This codes for CASSNEGFTDTQYF.

The chain links TRBV4-3 to TRBJ2-7, with a tentative D call TRBD1 (6 bases). From germline, CDR1 is LGHNA and CDR2 YSLEER. The CDR3 totals 19 residues. Trimming removed 4 bases at V and 1 base at J, with 26 bases between. The CDR3 region has the DNA TGCGCCAGCAGCCCGTTATATGACAGCCGGGACAAACGTTCCTACGAGCAGTACTTC. Its translation is CASSPLYDSRDKRSYEQYF.